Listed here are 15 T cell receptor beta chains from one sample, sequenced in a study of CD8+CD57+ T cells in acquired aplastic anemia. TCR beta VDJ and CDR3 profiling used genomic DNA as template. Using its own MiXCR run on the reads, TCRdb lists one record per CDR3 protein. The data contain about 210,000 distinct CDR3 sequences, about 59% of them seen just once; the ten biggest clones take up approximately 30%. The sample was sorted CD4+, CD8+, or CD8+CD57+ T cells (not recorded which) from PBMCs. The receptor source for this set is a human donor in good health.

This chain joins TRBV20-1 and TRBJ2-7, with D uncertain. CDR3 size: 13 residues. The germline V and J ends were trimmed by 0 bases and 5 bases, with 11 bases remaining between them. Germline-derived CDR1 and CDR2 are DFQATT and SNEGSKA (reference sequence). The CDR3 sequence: CSARDGDFNEQYF. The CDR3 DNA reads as TGCAGTGCTAGAGATGGGGATTTCAACGAGCAGTACTTC.

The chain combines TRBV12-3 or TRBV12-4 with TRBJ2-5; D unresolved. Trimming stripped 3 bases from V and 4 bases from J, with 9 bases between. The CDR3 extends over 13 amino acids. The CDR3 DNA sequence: TGTGCCAGCAGTTTCGGGTACCGAGAGACCCAGTACTTC. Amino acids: CASSFGYRETQYF.

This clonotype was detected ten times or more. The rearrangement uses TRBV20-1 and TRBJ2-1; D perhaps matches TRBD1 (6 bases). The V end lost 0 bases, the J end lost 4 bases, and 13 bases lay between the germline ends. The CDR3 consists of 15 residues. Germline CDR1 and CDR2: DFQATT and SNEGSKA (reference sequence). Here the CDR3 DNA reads TGCAGTGCTAGAGAGGCGGCCGGACAGTACAATGAGCAGTTCTTC. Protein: CSAREAAGQYNEQFF.

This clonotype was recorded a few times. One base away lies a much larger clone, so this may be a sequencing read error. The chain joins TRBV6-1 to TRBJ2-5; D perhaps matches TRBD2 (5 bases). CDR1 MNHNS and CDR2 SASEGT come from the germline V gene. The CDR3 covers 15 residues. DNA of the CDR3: TGTGCCAGCAGTGACTCCCCACTAGTCTTCGAGACCCAGCACTTC. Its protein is CASSDSPLVFETQHF.

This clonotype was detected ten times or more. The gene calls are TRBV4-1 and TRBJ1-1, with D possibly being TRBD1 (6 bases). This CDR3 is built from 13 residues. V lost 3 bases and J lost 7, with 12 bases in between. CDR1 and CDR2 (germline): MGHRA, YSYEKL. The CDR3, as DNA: TGCGCCAGCAGCCACCAGGGGAAGGATGAAGCTTTCTTT. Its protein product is CASSHQGKDEAFF.

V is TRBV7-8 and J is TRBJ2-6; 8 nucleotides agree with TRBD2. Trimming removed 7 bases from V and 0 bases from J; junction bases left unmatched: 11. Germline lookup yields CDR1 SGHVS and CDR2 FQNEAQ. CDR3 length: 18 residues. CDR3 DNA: TGTGCCAGCACCCTACCCACTAGCGGCGGCTCTGGGGCCAACGTCCTGACTTTC. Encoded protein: CASTLPTSGGSGANVLTF.

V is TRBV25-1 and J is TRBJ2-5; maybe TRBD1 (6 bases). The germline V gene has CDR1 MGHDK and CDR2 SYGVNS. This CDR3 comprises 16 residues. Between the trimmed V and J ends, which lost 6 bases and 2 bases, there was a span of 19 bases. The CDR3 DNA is TGTGCCAGCAGCTCCTATGCCCGGGACACTCAAGAGACCCAGTACTTC. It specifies CASSSYARDTQETQYF.

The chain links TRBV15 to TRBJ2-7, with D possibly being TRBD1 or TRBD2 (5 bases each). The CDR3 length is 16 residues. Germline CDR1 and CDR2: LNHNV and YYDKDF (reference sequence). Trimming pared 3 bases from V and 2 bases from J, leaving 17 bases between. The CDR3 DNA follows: TGTGCCACCAGCAGTCCTAGCAGGGACCTCACCTACGAGCAGTACTTC. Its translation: CATSSPSRDLTYEQYF. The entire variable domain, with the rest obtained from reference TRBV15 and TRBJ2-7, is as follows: DAMVIQNPRYQVTQFGKPVTLSCSQTLNHNVMYWYQQKSSQAPKLLFHYYDKDFNNEADTPDNFQSRRPNTSFCFLDIRSPGLGDTAMYLCATSSPSRDLTYEQYFGPGTRLTVT.

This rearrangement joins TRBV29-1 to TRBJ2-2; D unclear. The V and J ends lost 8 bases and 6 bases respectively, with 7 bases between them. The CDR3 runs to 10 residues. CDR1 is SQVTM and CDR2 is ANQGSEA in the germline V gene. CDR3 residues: CSPEPGELFF. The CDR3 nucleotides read TGCAGCCCTGAACCCGGGGAGCTGTTTTTT.

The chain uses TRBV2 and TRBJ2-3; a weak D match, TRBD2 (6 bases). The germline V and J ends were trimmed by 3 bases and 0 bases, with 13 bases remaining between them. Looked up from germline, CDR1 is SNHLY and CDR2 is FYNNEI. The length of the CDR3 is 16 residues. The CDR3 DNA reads TGTGCCAGCAGTGAGGGTAGCGGCACTAGCACAGATACGCAGTATTTT. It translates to CASSEGSGTSTDTQYF.

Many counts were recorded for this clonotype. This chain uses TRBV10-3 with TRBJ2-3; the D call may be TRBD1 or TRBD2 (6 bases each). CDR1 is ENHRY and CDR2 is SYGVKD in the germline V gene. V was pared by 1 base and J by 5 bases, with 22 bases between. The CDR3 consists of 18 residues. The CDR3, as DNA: TGTGCCATCAGTGAGTACTTACCGGAGGGGGACCTCAAAGATACGCAGTATTTT. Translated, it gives CAISEYLPEGDLKDTQYF.

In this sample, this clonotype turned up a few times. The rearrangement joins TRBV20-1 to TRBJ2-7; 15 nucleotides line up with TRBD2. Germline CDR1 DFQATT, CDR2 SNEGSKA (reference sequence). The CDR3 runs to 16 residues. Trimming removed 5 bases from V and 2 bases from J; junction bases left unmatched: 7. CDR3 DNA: TGCAGTGCTCGTAGGACTAGCGGGGGGGCTCCCTACGAGCAGTACTTC. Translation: CSARRTSGGAPYEQYF.

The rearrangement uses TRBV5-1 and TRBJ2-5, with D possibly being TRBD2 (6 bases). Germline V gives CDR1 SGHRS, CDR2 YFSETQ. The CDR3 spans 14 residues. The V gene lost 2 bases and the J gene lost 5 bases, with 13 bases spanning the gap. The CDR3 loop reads CASSLLNRGETQYF. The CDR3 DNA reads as TGCGCCAGCAGCTTACTAAACCGGGGGGAGACCCAGTACTTC.

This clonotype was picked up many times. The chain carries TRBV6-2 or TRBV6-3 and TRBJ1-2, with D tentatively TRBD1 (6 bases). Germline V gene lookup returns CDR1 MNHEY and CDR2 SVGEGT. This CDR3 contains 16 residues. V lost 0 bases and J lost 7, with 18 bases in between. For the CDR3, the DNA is TGTGCCAGCAGTTACTCGCCGTGGGGGGGGCTGATTGGCTACACCTTC. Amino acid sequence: CASSYSPWGGLIGYTF.

The CDR3 sequence is CSASDGATYEQYF. The CDR3 coding sequence is TGCAGTGCGAGCGACGGCGCCACCTACGAGCAGTACTTC. V is TRBV20-1 and J is TRBJ2-7; D unresolved. Germline CDR1 reads DFQATT; CDR2 reads SNEGSKA (reference sequence). V lost 6 bases to trimming and J lost 2 bases, with 14 bases between them. The CDR3 has 13 amino acids.